These 3 T cell receptor beta chains were all obtained from the same sample, sequenced in a study of STAT5B mutations in CD4+ large granular lymphocyte leukemia. Profiling relied on immunoSEQ multiplex PCR, and the TCRdb table lists in-frame clones only, not all of them. The sample lists 45,000 to 55,000 clones; less than 85% were seen once. Sequenced material: CD4+ T cells from blood buffy coats. The receptors derive from a human donor in good health.

The rearrangement links TRBV6-5 to TRBJ2-2; maybe TRBD2 (6 bases). CDR3 length equals 15 residues. V was shortened by 6 bases and J by 6 bases, with 17 bases between the two germline ends. Germline CDR1 MNHEY, CDR2 SVGAGI. The CDR3 loop reads CASRPGSLRSGELFF. The CDR3 DNA sequence: TGTGCCAGCAGACCCGGGAGTCTCCGCTCCGGGGAGCTGTTTTTT.

V usage is TRBV28 and J usage is TRBJ2-2; the match to TRBD1 covers 8 bases. CDR1 is MDHEN and CDR2 is SYDVKM in the germline V gene. The trim removed 8 bases at V and 6 bases at J, leaving 8 bases unmatched. CDR3 length: 14 amino acids. CDR3: CASFRQGWAGELFF. CDR3 sequence (DNA): TGTGCCAGCTTCCGACAGGGGTGGGCCGGGGAGCTGTTTTTT.

The V and J genes are TRBV6-5 and TRBJ1-6; 9 bases agree with TRBD1. The CDR3 contains 13 residues. Germline assignment: CDR1 MNHEY and CDR2 SVGAGI. Trimming cost V 7 bases and J 11 bases; bases outside gene matches: 6. The CDR3 loop is CASNPGTGTPLHF. As DNA, the CDR3 is TGTGCCAGCAATCCAGGGACAGGGACACCCCTCCACTTT.